This passage covers 26 T cell receptor beta chains from one sample sequenced in a study of tumor and adjacent non-tumor tissue in lung cancer (dated by TCRdb to 2016 to 2019). RNA was extracted from bulk unsorted tissue and checked for quality with a NanoDrop ND-1000 and an Agilent 2100. The normal lung samples consisted of distant non-tumor tissue collected more than 3 cm from the tumor edge. Library prep was done by multiplex PCR. The sequencing machine was an Illumina HiSeq 2500. Following protocols modified from ARM-PCR, the researchers constructed TCRbeta libraries through three rounds of nested PCR with primers (Table S4). The public reads were quality trimmed at Q25 with fastp and then assembled into clones with MiXCR by TCRdb, keeping productive beta chains. CDR3 protein duplicates are merged, each entry listing the most common genes and DNA. Counted in this sample were under 85,000 distinct CDR3 sequences; around 76% of them appeared once. Roughly 37% of the sample is taken by the ten largest.

The sequencing input was distant non-tumor lung tissue. The source of these receptors is a man between 65 and 85 years old with non-small cell lung cancer.

The chain recombines TRBV11-3 with TRBJ1-5; 7 bases fit TRBD1. In germline, CDR1 is SGHNT, CDR2 YENEEA. The V segment lost 5 bases and the J segment 7 bases; nucleotides outside the gene matches: 8. The CDR3 extends over 14 amino acids. CDR3 residues: CASSRQGERQPQHF. The DNA of the CDR3 is TGTGCCAGCAGCCGACAGGGTGAGCGGCAGCCCCAGCATTTT. Drawing the rest from reference TRBV11-3 and TRBJ1-5, the complete variable domain is EAGVVQSPRYKIIEKKQPVAFWCNPISGHNTLYWYLQNLGQGPELLIRYENEEAVDDSQLPKDRFSAERLKGVDSTLKIQPAELGDSAVYLCASSRQGERQPQHFGDGTRLSIL.

About this clonotype: At one end, the junction sequence differs from germline, possibly due to a read error. J is TRBJ1-2 and V is TRBV5-1; possible D gene TRBD1, 5 bases. From germline, CDR1 is SGHRS and CDR2 YFSETQ. CDR3 length equals 14 residues. CDR3 nucleotide sequence: TGCGCCATCAGCTTGGCAGGGTTCTCCGATGACAACACCTTC. Translating it yields CAISLAGFSDDNTF.

This clonotype was recorded many times. The genes are TRBV28 and TRBJ1-5; 10 bases are a match to TRBD1. The junction had 9 bases not matched to a gene; V was cut back by 5 bases and J by 2 bases. The CDR3 loop spans 17 amino acids. Per the germline V gene, CDR1 is MDHEN and CDR2 is SYDVKM. The CDR3 DNA sequence: TGTGCCAGCAGTCTCGAGGACAGGGGGGTCGGCAATCAGCCCCAGCATTTT. Protein: CASSLEDRGVGNQPQHF.

Turning to this clonotype: Compared with germline, one end of the junction differs, possibly owing to a read error. The rearrangement uses TRBV29-1 and TRBJ2-3; maybe TRBD1 (6 bases). CDR3 size: 14 residues. The germline V gene has CDR1 SQVTM and CDR2 ANQGSEA. This CDR3 reads CSVAGTSRTDKQYF. The CDR3 DNA reads TGCAGCGTCGCTGGGACATCTAGAACAGATAAGCAGTATTTT.

A word on this clonotype: One end of the junction varies from germline; a read error may be responsible. The chain links TRBV12-3 or TRBV12-4 to TRBJ1-4, with no clear D. This CDR3 is built from 11 residues. Here the CDR3 reads CAGSTREILFF. Here the CDR3 DNA reads TGTGCCGGCAGTACACGGGAAATACTGTTTTTT.

Details on this clonotype: A much larger clone is a single base away; this may be a read error. The V and J genes are TRBV6-6 and TRBJ1-4, with 10 bases identical to TRBD1. CDR3 length: 14 residues. Germline V lookup: CDR1 MNHNY, CDR2 SVGAGI (reference sequence). The ends lost 9 bases at V and 4 bases at J; junction bases unmatched: 5. The CDR3 nucleotides are TGTGCCAGTAATTGGACAGGGGGTAATGAAAAACTGTTTTTT. Its protein product is CASNWTGGNEKLFF.

Comments on this clonotype: One junction end disagrees with the germline gene, perhaps due to a read error. This sequence joins TRBV6-5 and TRBJ2-7; D call uncertain. The CDR3 extends over 13 amino acids. CDR1 is MNHEY and CDR2 is SVGAGI in the germline V gene. The CDR3 coding sequence is TGTGCCAGCAGTTATACAGACTCCTACGATCAGTACTTC. Translating gives CASSYTDSYDQYF.

Concerning this clonotype itself: Since a much larger clone is just one base distant, this may be a read error. The rearrangement links TRBV4-1 to TRBJ1-2; weak D call: TRBD1 (5 bases). This CDR3 is 15 amino acids long. Germline V gene lookup returns CDR1 MGHRA and CDR2 YSYEKL. The chain's CDR3 is CASIQEPKERDGYTF. The CDR3 region has the DNA TGCGCCAGCATCCAAGAACCCAAGGAGAGGGACGGCTACACCTTC.

V and J are TRBV4-1 and TRBJ2-7; TRBD2 matches 9 bases. Trimming removed 4 bases from V and 13 bases from J; junction bases left unmatched: 20. The germline gives CDR1 MGHRA, CDR2 YSYEKL. This CDR3 region has 16 residues. CDR3 sequence reads: CASSRTLAGEGDELYF. CDR3 in DNA: TGCGCCAGCAGCCGGACATTAGCGGGAGAGGGGGACGAGCTCTACTTC.

This clonotype was counted between two and nine times. The rearrangement uses TRBV6-6 and TRBJ2-2; 8 bases are a match to TRBD1. V was pared by 2 bases and J by 15 bases, with 26 bases of the junction left unmatched. The CDR3 is 19 amino acids. CDR1 is MNHNY, CDR2 SVGAGI, per germline (reference sequence). The CDR3: CASSYTNFDWTGPTGELFF. In DNA form, the CDR3 reads TGTGCCAGCAGTTACACAAACTTCGATTGGACAGGGCCCACCGGCGAGTTGTTTTTT.

About this clonotype: This may stem from a read error, because a much larger clone lies one nucleotide away. The V call is TRBV6-5, the J call TRBJ2-1; maybe TRBD1 (6 bases). The CDR3 is 16 residues long. Germline V gene lookup returns CDR1 MNHEY and CDR2 SVGAGI. The CDR3 nucleotides read TGTGCCAGCAGTTACCTCTCAGGGGCGACCTACATTGAGCAGTTCTTC. It translates to CASSYLSGATYIEQFF.

The chain joins TRBV11-3 to TRBJ1-2; D is unclear. CDR1 is SGHNT, CDR2 YENEEA, per germline. This CDR3 spans 14 amino acids. Deletions cut 9 bases from V and 8 bases from J, with 22 bases between. The CDR3 sequence is CASSHQDGLGGYTF. Written as DNA, the CDR3 is TGTGCCAGTAGCCACCAAGACGGGCTGGGGGGCTACACCTTC. Based on the CDR3 plus reference TRBV11-3 and TRBJ1-2, the full variable domain is EAGVVQSPRYKIIEKKQPVAFWCNPISGHNTLYWYLQNLGQGPELLIRYENEEAVDDSQLPKDRFSAERLKGVDSTLKIQPAELGDSAVYLCASSHQDGLGGYTFGSGTRLTVV.

The genes are TRBV29-1 and TRBJ2-1; 9 positions match TRBD1. The V gene's germline CDR1 is SQVTM and CDR2 ANQGSEA. The CDR3 covers 13 residues. The CDR3 region is CNGDRGVNNEQFF. CDR3 bases: TGCAACGGCGACAGGGGGGTAAACAATGAGCAGTTCTTC.

Comments on this clonotype: With a much larger clone just one base away, this may be a read error. This sequence joins TRBV11-2 and TRBJ2-2, with a tentative D call TRBD1 (5 bases). The ends were cut back, 8 bases at V and 6 bases at J, with 19 bases in the middle. CDR3 length: 15 residues. Per germline, CDR1 SGHAT and CDR2 FQNNGV. The chain's CDR3 is CASGYRYLVAGELFF. The CDR3 nucleotides read TGTGCCAGCGGGTACAGGTACCTAGTGGCCGGGGAGCTGTTTTTT.

V and J are TRBV11-3 and TRBJ1-1; a weak D match, TRBD1 (5 bases). The V gene lost 6 bases and the J gene lost 3 bases, with 17 bases spanning the gap. In germline, CDR1 is SGHNT, CDR2 YENEEA. CDR3 length equals 15 residues. CDR3 sequence reads: CASRSRGGTYTEAFF. CDR3 bases: TGTGCCAGCAGATCCCGAGGCGGGACCTACACTGAAGCTTTCTTT.

By share, this clonotype ranks as large (0.1 to 1%). This chain links TRBV11-1 with TRBJ2-7; possible D gene TRBD1, 5 bases. V was pared by 4 bases and J by 2 bases, with 12 bases between. CDR3 length equals 14 residues. Germline V gene sequence: CDR1 SGHAT, CDR2 FQDESV (reference sequence). CDR3 in amino acids: CASSSRETTYEQYF. The CDR3 nucleotides are TGTGCCAGCAGCTCCAGGGAAACGACCTACGAGCAGTACTTC.

On this clonotype: At one boundary the junction diverges from the germline segment, which might be a read error. This chain joins TRBV10-3 and TRBJ2-1; weak D call: TRBD2 (6 bases). The germline V gene encodes CDR1 ENHRY and CDR2 SYGVKD. The CDR3 is 12 amino acids. The DNA for the CDR3 is TGTACCATCGGGCGGGATATCAATGATCAGTTCTTC. It codes for CTIGRDINDQFF.

As for this clonotype: No conserved phenylalanine or tryptophan is present at the end of the CDR3, so a read error is the likely explanation. The chain links TRBV11-1 to TRBJ2-1; TRBD1 is a possible D gene (6 bases). The CDR3 is made up of 14 amino acids. From germline, CDR1 is SGHAT and CDR2 FQDESV (reference sequence). CDR3 sequence reads: CASSLAGAYNGQFI. The CDR3 DNA is TGTGCCAGCAGCTTAGCGGGGGCCTACAATGGGCAGTTCATC.

Note on this clonotype: Since a much larger clone is just one base distant, this may be a read error. This sequence joins TRBV30 and TRBJ2-7, with D tentatively TRBD1 or TRBD2 (6 bases each). The CDR3 is 15 amino acids. Germline CDR1 GTSNPN, CDR2 SVGIG (reference sequence). CDR3 DNA sequence: TGTGTCTGGAGGATTACGGGGGCAGTTTCCTACGAGCAGTACTTC. It yields the protein CVWRITGAVSYEQYF.

Comment on this clonotype: Compared with germline, one end of the junction differs, possibly owing to a read error. The chain joins TRBV12-5 to TRBJ2-1; a possible D gene is TRBD2 (5 bases). This CDR3 region has 16 residues. Germline assignment: CDR1 LGHNT and CDR2 FRNRAP. The CDR3 nucleotides read TGTACTAGTGGTTTAGTAGGGATTAGGCACTACAATGAGCAGTTCTTC. Translation: CTSGLVGIRHYNEQFF.

Points on this clonotype: One end of the junction varies from germline; a read error may be responsible. The J gene is TRBJ2-5, the V gene TRBV6-9, with no clear D. CDR3 length: 19 residues. Germline loops: CDR1 MNHGY, CDR2 SVAAGI. The chain's CDR3 is CAGRKNTTHRDSDQETQYF. The CDR3 DNA sequence: TGTGCCGGAAGGAAAAATACAACTCACCGTGACTCCGACCAGGAGACCCAGTACTTC.

This clonotype occurred many times. V gene TRBV20-1 combines with J gene TRBJ2-3; 13 bases align to TRBD2. The CDR3 spans 14 residues. V was pared by 5 bases and J by 7 bases, with 6 bases of the junction left unmatched. Germline V gene lookup returns CDR1 DFQATT and CDR2 SNEGSKA (reference sequence). The CDR3: CSAPLAGGPNTQYF. CDR3 nucleotides: TGCAGTGCTCCACTAGCGGGAGGGCCGAATACGCAGTATTTT.

Points on this clonotype: At one end, the junction sequence differs from germline, possibly due to a read error. The genes are TRBV29-1 and TRBJ2-5, with D tentatively TRBD1 (6 bases). This CDR3 comprises 13 residues. CDR1 is SQVTM and CDR2 is ANQGSEA in the germline V gene. CDR3 in DNA: TGCGTCGTGGCAGACAGGTTCCAAGAGACCAAGTACTTC. Protein sequence: CVVADRFQETKYF.

Comment on this clonotype: The junction departs from the called germline gene at one end, perhaps through a read error. The rearrangement links TRBV6-1 to TRBJ2-3; a possible D gene is TRBD1 (6 bases). CDR3 length: 16 residues. Germline CDR1 reads MNHNS; CDR2 reads SASEGT. For the CDR3, the DNA is TGTGCCAACAGTGACCCTCCGGGACATGGCACAGATACGCAGTATTTT. It translates to CANSDPPGHGTDTQYF.

The CDR3: CSAISPLGLSGRAFEQFF. The CDR3 DNA sequence: TGCAGTGCTATTTCCCCCCTCGGACTTAGCGGGAGGGCTTTTGAGCAGTTCTTC. The chain uses TRBV20-1 and TRBJ2-1, with 11 bases matching TRBD2. The trim removed 4 bases at V and 9 bases at J, leaving 20 bases unmatched. The CDR3 runs to 18 residues. The V gene's germline CDR1 is DFQATT and CDR2 SNEGSKA (reference sequence).

Concerning this clonotype: Sequence at one end of the junction differs from germline and may be a read error. The gene calls are TRBV20-1 and TRBJ2-1; weak D call: TRBD2 (5 bases). This CDR3 region has 13 residues. CDR1 and CDR2 (germline): DFQATT, SNEGSKA (reference sequence). CDR3 in amino acids: CIAANWGDNEQFF. DNA of the CDR3: TGCATTGCTGCTAACTGGGGAGACAATGAGCAGTTCTTC.